The rows below give T cell receptor beta chains drawn from one sample of a study of blood T cell repertoires in COVID-19. Sequencing was performed with immunoSEQ multiplex PCR; in TCRdb, only in-frame clones are kept and a portion is missing. In the table there are 310,000 or so clones, nearly 90% of which are singletons. The specimen was PBMCs or T cells enriched from blood (not recorded which). The receptor set was obtained from a woman in her 30s who had recovered from COVID-19. CDR3s include the opening cysteine and the closing phenylalanine or tryptophan. The D gene is left open where the match is weak. A row's size may be missing; if present it is once, few, many or a size class.

>TRBV4-3|13|-|-|TRBJ1-1
TGCGCCAGCAGCCAGGCCATGGACACTGAAGCTTTCTTT
CASSQAMDTEAFF
>TRBV6-5|15|TRBD1|-|TRBJ1-6
TGTGCCAGCACCTGGGACAGCTCCTATAATTCACCCCTCCACTTT
CASTWDSSYNSPLHF
>TRBV29-1|12|TRBD1|-|TRBJ1-6
TGCAGCGTTGTAACAGGGGATTCACCCCTCCACTTT
CSVVTGDSPLHF
>TRBV27|18|TRBD1|-|TRBJ1-6
TGTGCCAGCAGTTTAAAGGCTTGGCGACAGGGAGGTGATTCACCCCTCCACTTT
CASSLKAWRQGGDSPLHF
>TRBV5-4|14|TRBD2|-|TRBJ2-7
TGTGCCAGCAGCTTCGGGGGACTAACCTACGAGCAGTACTTC
CASSFGGLTYEQYF
>TRBV5-1|13|-|few|TRBJ1-2
TGCGCCAGCAGCTGGACAGTCTACTATGGCTACACCTTC
CASSWTVYYGYTF
>TRBV19|13|TRBD1|-|TRBJ1-2
TGTGCCAGTAGTCCGACAGGGGCCGGTGGCTACACCTTC
CASSPTGAGGYTF
>TRBV6-2/TRBV6-3|12|-|-|TRBJ2-7
TGTGCCAGCAGCCCAGCTTCCTACGAGCAGTACTTC
CASSPASYEQYF
>TRBV27|19|TRBD1|-|TRBJ1-2
TGTGCCAGCAGTTTAAAACCTCCGGGACAGGGGGCCTCTAACTATGGCTACACCTTC
CASSLKPPGQGASNYGYTF
>TRBV19|16|TRBD1|-|TRBJ1-2
TGTGCCAGTAGTATACTACAGGGGGCGCTCCACTATGGCTACACCTTC
CASSILQGALHYGYTF